One TCR beta chain is described in this entry. The sample belongs to a study of low-dose radiotherapy and immunotherapy resistance in tumors. Study background: On an every-two-weeks schedule, patients received intravenous nivolumab 240 mg, along with ipilimumab 1 mg/kg every six weeks. Cyclophosphamide went in intravenously at 200 mg/m2 every two weeks, one day before radiation and immunotherapy.

The J segment lost 1 base and the V segment lost 6 bases, leaving 5 bases of the junction unmatched. Germline-derived CDR1 and CDR2 are SNHLY and FYNNEI. The CDR3 is made up of 17 amino acids. Both TCRalpha and TCRbeta chains were reverse transcribed with V-gene-specific primers. The authors ran 20 PCR cycles to amplify TCRs with a constant-region primer and V-primer adapter. TCRdb reanalysed the reads using MiXCR and keeps one entry per CDR3 protein. The sample includes around 60,000 distinct CDR3 sequences, roughly 23% seen only once; the top ten take around 6.5%. Regarding time point: after trial treatment. Treatment of the sample: LDRT plus nivolumab, ipilimumab, low-dose cyclophosphamide and aspirin (RACIN trial). Eligibility was restricted to patients presenting with advanced solid tumors that lacked tumor-infiltrating lymphocytes.

The source material was PBMCs, sampled after low-dose radiotherapy plus immunotherapy. This receptor was identified in a male donor with prostate cancer. V gene TRBV2 combines with J gene TRBJ2-1; 14 nucleotides match TRBD2. The CDR3 region is CASRGTSGSGSYNEQFF. CDR3 coding DNA: TGTGCCAGCAGGGGGACTAGCGGGAGTGGGTCCTACAATGAGCAGTTCTTC.